These 12 T cell receptor beta chains originate from one sample sequenced in a study of human T cells and chemical hapten exposure (dated by TCRdb to about 2021). The sample's time point, from its label and the paper: patch test 3, about 24 weeks after DPC sensitization. In light of the paper, this sample's treatment or condition label describes: therapeutic diphenylcyclopropenone sensitization with weekly scalp DPC. Receptor libraries were prepared by RACE. The instrument was a NextSeq 500. The public sequencing data were trimmed at Q25 with fastp and processed into clonotypes with MiXCR by TCRdb, which kept only in-frame beta chains. Each entry is one CDR3 protein sequence, shown with its most common DNA and genes. Counted in this sample were more than 100,000 distinct CDR3 sequences; 10% to 12% of them appeared once. Around 2.2% of the sample belongs to the ten largest clones. This specimen was whole blood, taken in connection with sensitization to the hapten diphenylcyclopropenone (DPC). These receptors originate from a woman between 50 and 59 years old with alopecia areata. Some clones in this sample may be carry-over from other donors' samples.

The chain couples TRBV30 to TRBJ1-5, with 7 nucleotides matching TRBD1. The J segment lost 7 bases and the V segment lost 1 base, leaving 4 bases of the junction unmatched. The CDR3 loop spans 13 amino acids. Looked up from germline, CDR1 is GTSNPN and CDR2 is SVGIG (reference sequence). The CDR3 nucleotides read TGTGCCTGGAGTGCAGGGGGTCGCCAGCCCCAGCATTTT. Amino acid sequence: CAWSAGGRQPQHF. Drawing the rest from reference TRBV30 and TRBJ1-5, the complete variable domain is SQTIHQWPATLVQPVGSPLSLECTVEGTSNPNLYWYRQAAGRGLQLLFYSVGIGQISSEVPQNLSASRPQDRQFILSSKKLLLSDSGFYLCAWSAGGRQPQHFGDGTRLSIL.

This clonotype was picked up many times. This chain uses TRBV29-1 with TRBJ2-1; D gene ambiguous. CDR3 length: 15 residues. Germline-derived CDR1 and CDR2 are SQVTM and ANQGSEA. The V end was cut by 4 bases, the J end by 0 bases, with 13 bases between. CDR3 coding DNA: TGCAGCGTTGCGGCTCAGGATAGCTCCTACAATGAGCAGTTCTTC. Its protein product is CSVAAQDSSYNEQFF.

V and J are TRBV7-9 and TRBJ2-2; the D is unclear. The length of the CDR3 is 12 residues. V lost 5 bases and J 3 bases, leaving 4 bases between the germline ends. Germline CDR1 is SEHNR and CDR2 is FQNEAQ (reference sequence). CDR3 residues: CASSGDTGELFF. CDR3 sequence (DNA): TGTGCCAGCAGCGGGGACACCGGGGAGCTGTTTTTT.

This clonotype is categorized as medium-sized (0.01 to 0.1%). V gene TRBV19 combines with J gene TRBJ2-7; either TRBD1 or TRBD2 may supply D (5 bases each). The CDR3 totals 15 residues. The ends were cut back, 6 bases at V and 2 bases at J, with 17 bases in the middle. Per germline, CDR1 LNHDA and CDR2 SQIVND (reference sequence). The CDR3 sequence is CASRTRDRLTYEQYF. The CDR3 DNA reads as TGTGCCAGTAGGACCCGGGACCGACTAACCTACGAGCAGTACTTC. Using reference TRBV19 and TRBJ2-7 for the parts outside the CDR3, the full variable domain is DGGITQSPKYLFRKEGQNVTLSCEQNLNHDAMYWYRQDPGQGLRLIYYSQIVNDFQKGDIAEGYSVSREKKESFPLTVTSAQKNPTAFYLCASRTRDRLTYEQYFGPGTRLTVT.

This clonotype came up many times. The chain has TRBV29-1 and TRBJ2-1; D unclear. The CDR3 is 14 residues long. Germline V gene sequence: CDR1 SQVTM, CDR2 ANQGSEA. Trimming left V 4 bases short and J 0 bases short, with 10 bases between. The CDR3 loop is CSVGLRSSYNEQFF. The CDR3 nucleotides are TGCAGCGTTGGTCTCCGTAGCTCCTACAATGAGCAGTTCTTC.

This clonotype was detected a few times. The chain has TRBV27 and TRBJ2-3; 12 nucleotides line up with TRBD2. V gave up 0 bases and J gave up 3 bases; unmatched junction bases: 1. This CDR3 contains 16 residues. Germline V gives CDR1 MNHEY, CDR2 SMNVEV (reference sequence). The CDR3: CASSLSGTSGTDTQYF. CDR3 DNA sequence: TGTGCCAGCAGTTTATCTGGGACTAGCGGGACAGATACGCAGTATTTT.

In this sample, this clonotype turned up a few times. V is TRBV28 and J is TRBJ2-3; 12 nucleotides align to TRBD1. Germline CDR1 MDHEN, CDR2 SYDVKM. This CDR3 spans 15 amino acids. V lost 6 bases, J lost 7 bases, and 8 bases stayed unmatched. CDR3 sequence reads: CASSGTGGNSNTQYF. The DNA for the CDR3 is TGTGCCAGCAGCGGGACAGGGGGCAACTCTAATACGCAGTATTTT.

This clonotype was observed at least ten times. This sequence joins TRBV7-9 and TRBJ2-3, with 9 bases aligning to TRBD2. In germline, CDR1 is SEHNR, CDR2 FQNEAQ (reference sequence). V lost 5 bases, J lost 6 bases, and 15 bases stayed unmatched. The CDR3 length is 17 residues. The CDR3 sequence: CASSHRPQRGARDTQYF. Written as DNA, the CDR3 is TGTGCCAGCAGCCACAGGCCTCAGCGGGGGGCCCGGGATACGCAGTATTTT.

This clonotype was recorded at least ten times. The chain combines TRBV27 with TRBJ1-1, with D possibly TRBD1 on 6 matching bases. Trimming left V 3 bases short and J 8 bases short, with 16 bases between. The CDR3 length is 14 residues. CDR1 is MNHEY, CDR2 SMNVEV, per germline (reference sequence). The CDR3 region is CASSLGGAIVEAFF. The CDR3 region has the DNA TGTGCCAGCAGTTTGGGGGGGGCGATTGTGGAAGCTTTCTTT.

This chain joins TRBV7-9 and TRBJ1-2; D is unresolved. Between the trimmed V and J ends, which lost 2 bases and 3 bases, there was a span of 10 bases. Germline V lookup: CDR1 SEHNR, CDR2 FQNEAQ (reference sequence). CDR3 length: 14 amino acids. CDR3 in amino acids: CASSLTRSDYGYTF. CDR3 DNA: TGTGCCAGCAGCTTAACCAGGTCGGACTATGGCTACACCTTC.

The chain joins TRBV2 to TRBJ2-3; 10 positions match TRBD2. Per the germline V gene, CDR1 is SNHLY and CDR2 is FYNNEI. Unmatched junction bases numbered 7, after V lost 3 bases and J lost 4 bases. The CDR3 consists of 16 residues. In nucleotides, the CDR3 is TGTGCCAGCAGTGAGGTAGCGGGGGGATTCGCAGATACGCAGTATTTT. It codes for CASSEVAGGFADTQYF. The full variable domain, with the rest looked up from reference TRBV2 and TRBJ2-3, is EPEVTQTPSHQVTQMGQEVILRCVPISNHLYFYWYRQILGQKVEFLVSFYNNEISEKSEIFDDQFSVERPDGSNFTLKIRSTKLEDSAMYFCASSEVAGGFADTQYFGPGTRLTVL.

On this clonotype: A junction boundary mismatches the germline segment, possibly from a read error. In DNA, the CDR3 is TGTGCCAGCAACTTAGGGCCAGGGGGAGTCGGGAAACTGTTTTTT. Its protein is CASNLGPGGVGKLFF. The chain uses TRBV7-2 and TRBJ1-4, with TRBD1 identical over 7 bases. CDR1 SGHTA and CDR2 FQGNSA come from the germline V gene. The CDR3 contains 15 residues.